Listed here is a single TCR beta chain. The authors spiked synthetic TCR analog templates into each PCR. Measured with immunoSEQ multiplex PCR; TCRdb has only the in-frame clones, and not every one. The sample records 98,000 or so clones, nearly 90% being singletons. The data stem from a study of PD-L1 blockade in urothelial cancer. In the study overall: Blood gave a median approximately 140,000 T cells.

Time point indicated: pretreatment peripheral blood. A total of 1 to 8 samples per patient were collected pretreatment and on-treatment. The ends were cut back, 5 bases at V and 8 bases at J, with 18 bases in the middle. The length of the CDR3 is 14 residues. The germline V gene encodes CDR1 MDHEN and CDR2 SYDVKM. Material: PBMCs, obtained around atezolizumab (anti-PD-L1) treatment. The rearrangement uses TRBV28 and TRBJ1-2, with D maybe TRBD1 (6 bases). The TCR originated in a man aged 55 to 69 with urothelial cancer. DNA for the CDR3: TGTGCCAGCAGTCTTCAGGACAGAACGCAGGGCTACACCTTC. This translates into CASSLQDRTQGYTF.